One TCR beta chain is described in this entry. Its antigen is as yet unknown. This sample was taken from a study of shared clonotypes between healthy human individuals. The CDR3 totals 12 residues. Germline V gene lookup returns CDR1 SSHAT and CDR2 FNYEAQ (reference sequence). Data came from immunoSEQ multiplex PCR; TCRdb stores just in-frame clones and leaves some out. Among 1.5 million to 2.5 million clones listed, approximately 94% were seen once. Findings of the study overall: The low donor count limited represented genetic and exposure-history diversity.

Naive-designated CD8 cells lacked CD45RO, were positively enriched for CCR7, and omitted terminally differentiated effector memory CD45RA+ cells. Everyone who donated was a Caucasian adult who lived in Nashville, Tennessee. The clonotype was recovered from a man aged 18 to 30 in good health. This chain connects TRBV7-7 to TRBJ2-3; 8 nucleotides align to TRBD2. Sequenced sample: naive CD8+ T cells sorted from blood. The CDR3 sequence: CARVAGIHTQYF. CDR3 sequence (DNA): TGTGCTAGGGTAGCGGGGATCCATACGCAGTATTTT.